The 7 T cell receptor beta chains reported below all come from one sample, sequenced in a study of blood T cell repertoires in COVID-19. The table came from immunoSEQ multiplex PCR; TCRdb's copy has only in-frame clones and leaves some out. The table lists tens of thousands of clones, 85% to 90% of them singletons, with roughly a tenth in the top ten. The sequenced material came from peripheral blood. The source of these receptors is a human donor in a cohort sampled during active COVID-19.

The chain carries TRBV5-4 and TRBJ2-5; 9 bases are shared with TRBD2. The CDR3 length is 13 residues. Per germline, CDR1 SGHNT and CDR2 YYREEE (reference sequence). The V gene end was trimmed by 4 bases and the J gene end by 5 bases; junction bases not matched to a gene: 3. The DNA for the CDR3 is TGTGCCAGCAGCCCCAGCGGGAGGGAGACCCAGTACTTC. It translates to CASSPSGRETQYF. Combining the CDR3 with reference TRBV5-4 and TRBJ2-5 gives the whole variable domain ETGVTQSPTHLIKTRGQQVTLRCSSQSGHNTVSWYQQALGQGPQFIFQYYREEENGRGNFPPRFSGLQFPNYSSELNVNALELDDSALYLCASSPSGRETQYFGPGTRLLVL.

This clone is a singleton in its sample. The genes are TRBV9 and TRBJ2-1; D not resolved. CDR1 and CDR2 from the germline V gene are SGDLS and YYNGEE. V was pared by 0 bases and J by 7 bases, with 14 bases between. This CDR3 has 15 amino acids. DNA of the CDR3: TGTGCCAGCAGCGTAGGGCAGGCCGTGGTAAATGAGCAGTTCTTC. Residues: CASSVGQAVVNEQFF.

The chain uses TRBV28 and TRBJ2-5; D unresolved. Germline CDR1 is MDHEN and CDR2 is SYDVKM. This CDR3 has 12 residues. V was shortened by 6 bases and J by 5 bases, with 10 bases between the two germline ends. CDR3 sequence: CASSSSRETQYF. DNA for the CDR3: TGTGCCAGCAGCTCGAGTCGGGAGACCCAGTACTTC.

CDR3 bases: TGTGCCAGCAGCTCTTCCGGGACAGGCGGCTACGAGCAGTACTTC. This translates into CASSSSGTGGYEQYF. This sequence joins TRBV3-1 (or the pseudogene TRBV3-2) and TRBJ2-7, with 8 positions matching TRBD1. V dropped 5 bases and J dropped 3; count of bases not matched to a gene: 9. CDR3 size: 15 residues. Looked up from germline, CDR1 is LGHDT and CDR2 is YNNKEL (reference sequence).

This clone appeared a few times. The chain joins TRBV10-1 to TRBJ1-2; no reliable D call. The V and J ends lost 0 bases and 6 bases respectively, with 8 bases between them. Germline CDR1 WNHNN, CDR2 SYGVQD (reference sequence). CDR3 length equals 13 residues. The CDR3 bases are TGCGCCAGCAGTGAGTCCCTACTGGATGGCTACACCTTC. Its protein is CASSESLLDGYTF.

The chain couples TRBV5-4 to TRBJ2-3, with 11 nucleotides matching TRBD2. This CDR3 contains 17 residues. V lost 1 base and J lost 0; bases outside the gene matches: 4. The germline V gene has CDR1 SGHNT and CDR2 YYREEE (reference sequence). CDR3: CASSLTGLAVSTDTQYF. The CDR3 nucleotides are TGTGCCAGCAGCTTGACGGGACTAGCGGTTAGCACAGATACGCAGTATTTT. Together with reference TRBV5-4 and TRBJ2-3, the CDR3 gives the full variable domain: ETGVTQSPTHLIKTRGQQVTLRCSSQSGHNTVSWYQQALGQGPQFIFQYYREEENGRGNFPPRFSGLQFPNYSSELNVNALELDDSALYLCASSLTGLAVSTDTQYFGPGTRLTVL.

This clone has only one observation. V usage is TRBV2 and J usage is TRBJ1-1; D is possibly TRBD1 (6 bases). Germline V CDR1 and CDR2: SNHLY, FYNNEI. The CDR3 contains 14 residues. V was shortened by 3 bases and J by 1 base, with 9 bases between the two germline ends. This chain's CDR3 is CASSDGRGNTEAFF. The CDR3 nucleotides read TGTGCCAGCAGTGATGGCAGGGGGAACACTGAAGCTTTCTTT. The full variable domain, completed using reference TRBV2 and TRBJ1-1, is EPEVTQTPSHQVTQMGQEVILRCVPISNHLYFYWYRQILGQKVEFLVSFYNNEISEKSEIFDDQFSVERPDGSNFTLKIRSTKLEDSAMYFCASSDGRGNTEAFFGQGTRLTVV.